One and the same sample provided the 29 T cell receptor beta chains below, sequenced in a study of graft-versus-host responses after intestinal transplantation (dated by TCRdb to about 2021). Antigen specificity for these receptors is unknown. The time point label, as the study defines it: cells obtained before transplantation from donor or recipient. Preparation of the library involved the immunoSEQ multiplex PCR assay. Entries here come from immuneACCESS through TCRdb and include only in-frame sequences with V and J called. Some clones fail to appear in such tables; in the studies checked, an unresolved V gene covers under half of the shortfall, and the cause of the remainder is unknown. Present in this sample are 50,000 to 75,000 clones, about 94% of which were seen just once. The ten largest clonotypes hold about 0.41% of the sample. The sequences come from unstimulated CD4+ T cells sorted from spleen or lymph node cells, collected before transplant. These receptor sequences come from a human donor who was the organ donor for an intestinal transplant.

CDR3 bases: TGTGCCAGCAGCTTAACGACGGGGGCCAACACCGGGGAGCTGTTTTTT. Protein: CASSLTTGANTGELFF. The rearrangement uses TRBV7-3 and TRBJ2-2; D is possibly TRBD1 or TRBD2 (6 bases each). V was shortened by 0 bases and J by 2 bases, with 10 bases between the two germline ends. The germline V gene has CDR1 SGHTA and CDR2 FQGTGA. This CDR3 has 16 residues.

The rearrangement uses TRBV4-2 and TRBJ2-7, with 12 bases identical to TRBD2. Germline lookup yields CDR1 LGHNA and CDR2 YNFKEQ. With 1 base clipped from V and 4 bases from J, the junction kept 2 bases outside the gene matches. This CDR3 is built from 15 residues. DNA for the CDR3: TGTGCCAGCAGCCAAGTCGGGACTAGCGGGTACGAGCAGTACTTC. It is translated as CASSQVGTSGYEQYF.

CDR3 amino acids: CASSPGGGYNSPLHF. The CDR3 DNA reads TGTGCCAGCTCACCAGGGGGAGGTTATAATTCACCCCTCCACTTT. J is TRBJ1-6 and V is TRBV18; possibly TRBD1 for D (5 bases). CDR1 is KGHSH and CDR2 is LQKENI in the germline V gene. Trimming left V 2 bases short and J 4 bases short, with 9 bases between. The CDR3 has 15 residues.

The CDR3 DNA reads TGTGCCAGCAGCTCACCCCTAGCGGGGGGGCGCACCGGGGAGCTGTTTTTT. Its translation: CASSSPLAGGRTGELFF. V and J are TRBV7-9 and TRBJ2-2; 12 bases are a match to TRBD2. Unmatched junction bases numbered 7, after V lost 4 bases and J lost 4 bases. Germline lookup yields CDR1 SEHNR and CDR2 FQNEAQ (reference sequence). The CDR3 loop spans 17 amino acids. Using reference TRBV7-9 and TRBJ2-2 for the parts outside the CDR3, the full variable domain is DTGVSQNPRHKITKRGQNVTFRCDPISEHNRLYWYRQTLGQGPEFLTYFQNEAQLEKSRLLSDRFSAERPKGSFSTLEIQRTEQGDSAMYLCASSSPLAGGRTGELFFGEGSRLTVL.

The V call is TRBV19, the J call TRBJ1-5; perhaps TRBD1 as D (5 bases). CDR1 is LNHDA, CDR2 SQIVND, per germline (reference sequence). With 6 bases removed from V and 6 bases from J, the gap between germline ends came to 21 bases. There are 16 residues in the CDR3. In DNA form, the CDR3 reads TGTGCCAGTAGACCCTTACCGGGACGCCGCCTTCAGCCCCAGCATTTT. It specifies CASRPLPGRRLQPQHF.

The rearrangement uses TRBV6-6 and TRBJ2-3, with 11 bases identical to TRBD1. V shed 5 bases, J shed 3 bases, and the junction held 4 bases outside the gene matches. Germline assignment: CDR1 MNHNY and CDR2 SVGAGI (reference sequence). The CDR3 consists of 15 residues. The CDR3 coding sequence is TGTGCCAGCAGTCTTGGACAGGGGGCTACAGATACGCAGTATTTT. This codes for CASSLGQGATDTQYF.

The chain couples TRBV25-1 to TRBJ1-6, with D unclear. The CDR3 loop spans 15 amino acids. Trimming cost V 5 bases and J 0 bases, with 8 bases left between them. Germline lookup yields CDR1 MGHDK and CDR2 SYGVNS. CDR3 nucleotide sequence: TGTGCCAGCAGTCCTCTAAGCTCCTATAATTCACCCCTCCACTTT. Protein product: CASSPLSSYNSPLHF. The full variable domain, its missing parts supplied by reference TRBV25-1 and TRBJ1-6, is EADIYQTPRYLVIGTGKKITLECSQTMGHDKMYWYQQDPGMELHLIHYSYGVNSTEKGDLSSESTVSRIRTEHFPLTLESARPSHTSQYLCASSPLSSYNSPLHFGNGTRLTVT.

This clone has a single count. This chain uses TRBV7-2 with TRBJ1-5; 11 bases are shared with TRBD1. The trim removed 5 bases at V and 4 bases at J, leaving 4 bases unmatched. There are 15 residues in the CDR3. Germline loops: CDR1 SGHTA, CDR2 FQGNSA. CDR3 bases: TGTGCCAGCAGCGGACAGGGGGCGGGAAATCAGCCCCAGCATTTT. It encodes CASSGQGAGNQPQHF.

The genes are TRBV21-1 and TRBJ1-2; the table gives TRBD1 as D, unverified against the DNA. TRBV21-1 is a recognized pseudogene. The CDR3 spans 19 residues. The CDR3 sequence: CASSKRQQSGTGRDHGYTF. The CDR3 DNA reads TGTGCCAGCAGCAAGAGACAACAATCGGGGACAGGGCGAGACCATGGCTACACCTTC.

V usage is TRBV18 and J usage is TRBJ1-1, with D unclear. This CDR3 is built from 13 residues. The V and J ends lost 4 bases and 1 base respectively, with 7 bases between them. Germline V gene sequence: CDR1 KGHSH, CDR2 LQKENI. CDR3 residues: CASSQGKNTEAFF. As DNA, the CDR3 is TGTGCCAGCTCACAGGGTAAGAACACTGAAGCTTTCTTT.

The rearrangement joins TRBV9 to TRBJ2-3, with 9 positions matching TRBD2. With 0 bases clipped from V and 4 bases from J, the junction kept 6 bases outside the gene matches. The CDR3 loop spans 16 amino acids. Germline V gene sequence: CDR1 SGDLS, CDR2 YYNGEE. DNA for the CDR3: TGTGCCAGCAGCGTAGTGATTAGCGGGGGCCCAGATACGCAGTATTTT. Its protein is CASSVVISGGPDTQYF.

This clone came up once. J is TRBJ1-2 and V is TRBV6-7, with TRBD1 matching 9 bases. TRBV6-7 is flagged as an ORF with uncertain function. The CDR3 contains 13 residues. V was pared by 6 bases and J by 8 bases, with 7 bases of the junction left unmatched. CDR3 loop: CASRPGQGSGYTF. In nucleotides, the CDR3 is TGTGCCAGCAGACCGGGACAGGGAAGCGGCTACACCTTC.

J is TRBJ2-7 and V is TRBV30; D ambiguous. V lost 1 base and J lost 1, with 5 bases in between. Germline V gene lookup returns CDR1 GTSNPN and CDR2 SVGIG (reference sequence). This CDR3 spans 12 amino acids. CDR3 DNA sequence: TGTGCCTGGAGTGACCGGTCCTACGAGCAGTACTTC. Translated, it gives CAWSDRSYEQYF.

J is TRBJ1-2 and V is TRBV29-1, with TRBD1 matching 7 bases. The CDR3 contains 14 residues. Trimming removed 5 bases from V and 6 bases from J; junction bases left unmatched: 12. Per germline, CDR1 SQVTM and CDR2 ANQGSEA. CDR3 sequence reads: CSVQTGAGNDGYTF. CDR3 DNA: TGCAGCGTTCAAACAGGGGCCGGGAATGATGGCTACACCTTC.

This chain joins TRBV15 and TRBJ1-6, with D uncertain. Looked up from germline, CDR1 is LNHNV and CDR2 is YYDKDF (reference sequence). The V end was cut by 6 bases, the J end by 0 bases, with 9 bases between. This CDR3 is built from 15 residues. This CDR3 reads CATRDQISYNSPLHF. In nucleotides, the CDR3 is TGTGCCACCAGGGATCAAATCTCCTATAATTCACCCCTCCACTTT.

The chain couples TRBV5-1 to TRBJ2-3, with 8 bases that match TRBD1. Trimming took 0 bases from V and 5 from J; bases not matched to a gene: 8. Germline V gene lookup returns CDR1 SGHRS and CDR2 YFSETQ. The CDR3 contains 16 residues. Here the CDR3 reads CASSLVLRGLLDTQYF. In nucleotides, the CDR3 is TGCGCCAGCAGCTTGGTCCTCAGGGGGCTTTTAGATACGCAGTATTTT. Together with reference TRBV5-1 and TRBJ2-3, the CDR3 gives the full variable domain: KAGVTQTPRYLIKTRGQQVTLSCSPISGHRSVSWYQQTPGQGLQFLFEYFSETQRNKGNFPGRFSGRQFSNSRSEMNVSTLELGDSALYLCASSLVLRGLLDTQYFGPGTRLTVL.

V usage is TRBV5-1 and J usage is TRBJ2-5, with D tentatively TRBD1 (6 bases). V was shortened by 0 bases and J by 5 bases, with 14 bases between the two germline ends. Germline loops: CDR1 SGHRS, CDR2 YFSETQ. The CDR3 runs 15 residues. CDR3 protein: CASSLVPGASETQYF. In DNA form, the CDR3 reads TGCGCCAGCAGCTTGGTGCCAGGGGCTAGTGAGACCCAGTACTTC. Looking up the rest from reference TRBV5-1 and TRBJ2-5 gives the full variable domain: KAGVTQTPRYLIKTRGQQVTLSCSPISGHRSVSWYQQTPGQGLQFLFEYFSETQRNKGNFPGRFSGRQFSNSRSEMNVSTLELGDSALYLCASSLVPGASETQYFGPGTRLLVL.

This chain connects TRBV7-9 to TRBJ1-2; TRBD1 is a possible D gene (6 bases). The V end was cut by 5 bases, the J end by 2 bases, with 18 bases between. CDR1 and CDR2 from the germline V gene are SEHNR and FQNEAQ (reference sequence). The CDR3 has 16 residues. The CDR3 is CASSQKPGQINYGYTF. DNA for the CDR3: TGTGCCAGCAGCCAAAAACCGGGACAAATAAACTATGGCTACACCTTC.

The V call is TRBV18, the J call TRBJ1-3; 7 bases match TRBD1. Germline V gene sequence: CDR1 KGHSH, CDR2 LQKENI. CDR3 length: 14 amino acids. Unmatched junction bases numbered 1, after V lost 3 bases and J lost 2 bases. CDR3 bases: TGTGCCAGCTCACCTCAGGGGGCTGGAAACACCATATATTTT. Translation gives CASSPQGAGNTIYF.

This chain uses TRBV5-4 with TRBJ1-1, with no clear D. The CDR3 is 13 amino acids. Germline V gives CDR1 SGHNT, CDR2 YYREEE (reference sequence). The germline V and J ends were trimmed by 5 bases and 5 bases, with 13 bases remaining between them. The CDR3 here is CASRGSLGTEAFF. In nucleotides, the CDR3 is TGTGCCAGCAGGGGGTCCTTGGGGACTGAAGCTTTCTTT.

The rearrangement links TRBV7-2 to TRBJ2-5; either TRBD1 or TRBD2 may fit D (5 bases each). V dropped 5 bases and J dropped 5 bases, with 15 bases sitting between them. CDR1 and CDR2 (germline): SGHTA, FQGNSA. The CDR3 is 14 residues long. CDR3 bases: TGTGCCAGCAGCGCCCGGGGCCGCCGGGAGACCCAGTACTTC. This translates into CASSARGRRETQYF.

The gene calls are TRBV14 and TRBJ2-5, with 10 bases matching TRBD1. Germline lookup yields CDR1 SGHDN and CDR2 FVKESK. This CDR3 has 16 amino acids. Trimming at V came to 3 bases and at J to 1 base, leaving 5 bases not matched to a gene. This CDR3 reads CASSHRDRGFQETQYF. CDR3 nucleotides: TGTGCCAGCAGCCACCGGGACAGGGGTTTCCAAGAGACCCAGTACTTC.

The chain recombines TRBV7-6 with TRBJ2-1; 13 bases align to TRBD2. The junction had 2 bases not matched to a gene; V was cut back by 2 bases and J by 7 bases. CDR3 length: 15 amino acids. Per the germline V gene, CDR1 is SGHVS and CDR2 is FNYEAQ. DNA of the CDR3: TGTGCCAGCAGCTTACGACTAGCGGGGGGAAATGAGCAGTTCTTC. Translated: CASSLRLAGGNEQFF.

The chain carries TRBV7-2 and TRBJ2-7; 7 bases fit TRBD1. The CDR3 runs to 15 residues. Trimming took 4 bases from V and 1 from J; bases not matched to a gene: 7. CDR1 SGHTA and CDR2 FQGNSA come from the germline V gene. CDR3 bases: TGTGCCAGCAGCTACAGAGGACAGGTTTCCTACGAGCAGTACTTC. Protein: CASSYRGQVSYEQYF.

This clone was recorded only once. The rearrangement links TRBV4-1 to TRBJ2-3; 8 bases are shared with TRBD2. Germline loops: CDR1 MGHRA, CDR2 YSYEKL. The CDR3 is made up of 16 amino acids. V lost 1 base and J lost 4; bases outside the gene matches: 7. The CDR3 spells CASSQGLASIADTQYF. CDR3 nucleotide sequence: TGCGCCAGCAGCCAAGGACTAGCGTCAATCGCAGATACGCAGTATTTT.

Remarks on this clone: The junction differs from germline at one of its ends, possibly a read error. The chain employs TRBV2 and TRBJ2-2; a weak D match, TRBD2 (7 bases). The CDR3 totals 16 residues. Germline V lookup: CDR1 SNHLY, CDR2 FYNNEI. The CDR3 reads CARSVGRRGGPGELFF. CDR3 nucleotides: TGTGCCCGCAGTGTGGGGCGGAGGGGGGGCCCCGGGGAGCTGTTTTTT. Looking up the rest from reference TRBV2 and TRBJ2-2 gives the full variable domain: EPEVTQTPSHQVTQMGQEVILRCVPISNHLYFYWYRQILGQKVEFLVSFYNNEISEKSEIFDDQFSVERPDGSNFTLKIRSTKLEDSAMYFCARSVGRRGGPGELFFGEGSRLTVL.

The chain combines TRBV27 with TRBJ2-5, with 7 bases matching TRBD1. The DNA end favors TRBJ2-7, so the J call may be wrong. The CDR3 totals 16 residues. Germline V gene data show CDR1 as MNHEY and CDR2 as SMNVEV (reference sequence). CDR3 DNA sequence: TGTGCCAGCAGTTTAAGAGGACAGGCAAGCTCCTACGAGCAGTACTTC. Amino acids: CASSLRGQASSYEQYF.

This CDR3 is CASSLTGTTNTEAFF. CDR3 nucleotides: TGTGCCAGCAGCTTGACCGGGACAACTAACACTGAAGCTTTCTTT. The chain joins TRBV5-5 to TRBJ1-1; D is possibly TRBD1 (6 bases). Per germline, CDR1 SGHKS and CDR2 YYEKEE (reference sequence). Between the trimmed V and J ends, which lost 1 base and 2 bases, there was a span of 12 bases. The CDR3 is 15 amino acids.

The chain couples TRBV5-7 to TRBJ1-5; D possibly corresponds to TRBD1 (5 bases). TRBV5-7 qualifies as an ORF whose function is uncertain. CDR3 length equals 17 residues. The germline V and J ends were trimmed by 5 bases and 0 bases, with 18 bases remaining between them. The CDR3 region is CASRLLAGLFSNQPQHF. The CDR3, as DNA: TGTGCCAGCAGGTTGCTGGCGGGACTGTTTAGCAATCAGCCCCAGCATTTT.